These 20 T cell receptor beta chains were sequenced from one sample in a study of human T cells and chemical hapten exposure. TCRdb itself ran the RACE reads through MiXCR, one entry per CDR3 protein. The sample records roughly 200,000 distinct CDR3 sequences, around 23% being singletons. The sample's time point: patch test 3, about 24 weeks after DPC sensitization. Noted treatment: therapeutic diphenylcyclopropenone sensitization with weekly scalp DPC. Specimen: whole blood, collected in connection with sensitization to the hapten diphenylcyclopropenone (DPC). The origin of the receptors is a woman aged 35 to 49 with alopecia areata. Some clones in this sample may be carry-over from other donors' samples.

This clonotype showed up just a few times. The rearrangement uses TRBV7-2 and TRBJ1-6, with a tentative D call TRBD1 (6 bases). V was trimmed by 3 bases and J by 8 bases, leaving 8 bases between them. The CDR3 extends over 13 amino acids. Germline CDR1 SGHTA, CDR2 FQGNSA. Here the CDR3 DNA reads TGTGCCAGCAGCTTGACAGGCCATTCACCCCTCCACTTT. Protein product: CASSLTGHSPLHF.

This clonotype has only a few counts. CDR3 sequence (DNA): TGTGCCATCAGTGAGTTTGGACAGGCTCGTTATGGCTACACCTTC. This gives the protein CAISEFGQARYGYTF. The rearrangement joins TRBV10-3 to TRBJ1-2; the match to TRBD1 covers 7 bases. Germline CDR1 and CDR2: ENHRY and SYGVKD. The CDR3 extends over 15 amino acids. The junction had 7 bases not matched to a gene; V was cut back by 1 base and J by 5 bases.

CDR3 in amino acids: CASSFNRDQPQHF. The CDR3 coding sequence is TGTGCCAGCAGTTTTAACAGGGACCAGCCCCAGCATTTT. V and J are TRBV12-3 or TRBV12-4 and TRBJ1-5; a possible D gene is TRBD1 (6 bases). The germline V and J ends were trimmed by 3 bases and 7 bases, with 10 bases remaining between them. This CDR3 contains 13 residues.

There are many counts of this clonotype. The chain links TRBV29-1 to TRBJ2-3; 11 positions match TRBD2. The CDR3 length is 14 residues. V trimming: 4 bases; J trimming: 6 bases; junction bases outside the gene matches: 6. Germline V gives CDR1 SQVTM, CDR2 ANQGSEA. The CDR3 DNA reads TGCAGCGTTGCCTCTAGCGGGAGGCCCGATACGCAGTATTTT. Translating gives CSVASSGRPDTQYF.

About this clonotype: Relative to the germline gene, one junction end is altered; a read error may explain this. V gene TRBV12-3 or TRBV12-4 combines with J gene TRBJ1-1; D is unresolved. The length of the CDR3 is 9 residues. The CDR3 bases are TGTGCCAGCAGTTTGTGGGAAATCTTT. Amino acids: CASSLWEIF.

The chain recombines TRBV28 with TRBJ2-7, with 8 bases that match TRBD2. This CDR3 contains 13 residues. Germline lookup yields CDR1 MDHEN and CDR2 SYDVKM. J was trimmed by 4 bases and V by 6 bases; bases with no gene match: 5. Written as DNA, the CDR3 is TGTGCCAGCAGAAGCGGGAGAGTGTACGAGCAGTACTTC. It yields the protein CASRSGRVYEQYF.

The chain couples TRBV29-1 to TRBJ1-1, with 8 bases that match TRBD1. The junction had 6 bases not matched to a gene; V was cut back by 4 bases and J by 5 bases. Germline CDR1 reads SQVTM; CDR2 reads ANQGSEA. The CDR3 sequence is 13 residues long. The CDR3, as DNA: TGCAGCGTTGCGGACAGGGTGGATACTGAAGCTTTCTTT. The encoded protein is CSVADRVDTEAFF.

This chain uses TRBV9 with TRBJ1-5; D call uncertain. With 0 bases removed from V and 9 bases from J, the gap between germline ends came to 10 bases. The germline gives CDR1 SGDLS, CDR2 YYNGEE. The CDR3 sequence is 13 residues long. The CDR3 reads CASSVDQAGPQHF. DNA of the CDR3: TGTGCCAGCAGCGTAGACCAAGCAGGGCCCCAGCATTTT. Full variable domain (rest looked up from reference TRBV9 and TRBJ1-5): DSGVTQTPKHLITATGQRVTLRCSPRSGDLSVYWYQQSLDQGLQFLIQYYNGEERAKGNILERFSAQQFPDLHSELNLSSLELGDSALYFCASSVDQAGPQHFGDGTRLSIL.

This clonotype has just a few counts. This sequence joins TRBV3-2 and TRBJ2-3; TRBD1 is the table's D call, not checked against the DNA. TRBV3-2 is described as a pseudogene. There are 17 residues in the CDR3. The CDR3 region has the DNA TGTGCCAGCAGCCAAGATCTGACAGCCCCTAGCACAGATACGCAGTATTTT. Its translation is CASSQDLTAPSTDTQYF.

The sample holds a few counts of this clonotype. V gene TRBV7-2 combines with J gene TRBJ1-3, with D uncertain. This CDR3 is 13 amino acids long. V was trimmed by 5 bases and J by 7 bases, leaving 12 bases between them. Germline CDR1 is SGHTA and CDR2 is FQGNSA. The CDR3 DNA follows: TGTGCCAGCAGCACTACTCTTGGGAACACCATATATTTT. Translating gives CASSTTLGNTIYF.

In this sample, this clonotype turned up a few times. This rearrangement joins TRBV28 to TRBJ2-3; the match to TRBD1 covers 7 bases. Germline CDR1 and CDR2: MDHEN and SYDVKM. J lost 2 bases, V lost 4 bases, and 12 bases had no gene match. The CDR3 loop spans 17 amino acids. The DNA for the CDR3 is TGTGCCAGCAGTTCCATAATAGGGACAGCTCTCACAGATACGCAGTATTTT. It yields the protein CASSSIIGTALTDTQYF.

This clonotype was found a few times. This chain connects TRBV7-9 to TRBJ2-1, with a weak D call TRBD2 (5 bases). The CDR3 loop spans 13 amino acids. The germline CDR1 and CDR2 sequences are SEHNR and FQNEAQ (reference sequence). V lost 6 bases, J lost 8 bases, and 14 bases lay in between. This CDR3 reads CASRYTGMDEQFF. The CDR3 DNA is TGTGCCAGCAGATATACGGGGATGGATGAGCAGTTCTTC.

The chain has TRBV28 and TRBJ1-6; D is unclear. The CDR3 spans 12 residues. Trimming left V 2 bases short and J 9 bases short, with 5 bases between. Germline CDR1 reads MDHEN; CDR2 reads SYDVKM. The CDR3 is CASSLKVSPLHF. As DNA, the CDR3 is TGTGCCAGCAGTTTAAAGGTTTCACCCCTCCACTTT.

This clonotype was counted only a few times. The V call is TRBV4-3, the J call TRBJ2-7; TRBD2 agrees at 9 bases. This CDR3 is built from 15 residues. The V gene's germline CDR1 is LGHNA and CDR2 YSLEER. The V and J ends lost 0 bases and 7 bases, in that order; junction bases with no gene match: 7. CDR3 DNA sequence: TGCGCCAGCAGCCAAGAAGTGGGACTAGCTGGGGAGCAGTACTTC. Translated: CASSQEVGLAGEQYF.

The rearrangement uses TRBV6-6 and TRBJ2-7, with TRBD1 identical over 7 bases. Germline values: CDR1 MNHNY, CDR2 SVGAGI (reference sequence). The CDR3 runs 15 residues. Trimming took 2 bases from V and 2 from J; bases not matched to a gene: 6. The CDR3 loop reads CASSYTRQGTYEQYF. DNA of the CDR3: TGTGCCAGCAGTTACACGAGACAGGGAACCTACGAGCAGTACTTC.

The J gene is TRBJ2-2, the V gene TRBV4-2, with D tentatively TRBD2 (6 bases). Trimming took off 1 base at V and 1 base at J, with 13 bases between the two ends. Per the germline V gene, CDR1 is LGHNA and CDR2 is YNFKEQ. The CDR3 loop spans 17 amino acids. The CDR3 spells CASSQGGGIGNTGELFF. In nucleotides, the CDR3 is TGTGCCAGCAGCCAAGGTGGAGGGATCGGGAACACCGGGGAGCTGTTTTTT.

This clonotype came up a few times. The chain recombines TRBV6-5 with TRBJ1-4, with a weak D call TRBD1 (5 bases). Trimming cost V 6 bases and J 5 bases, with 16 bases left between them. The CDR3 is made up of 15 amino acids. Germline V lookup: CDR1 MNHEY, CDR2 SVGAGI. For the CDR3, the DNA is TGTGCCAGCAGGAAGGGAGGGACTTCCAATGAAAAACTGTTTTTT. Its protein is CASRKGGTSNEKLFF.

This chain uses TRBV20-1 with TRBJ2-5; 8 bases line up with TRBD2. There are 13 residues in the CDR3. CDR1 is DFQATT and CDR2 is SNEGSKA in the germline V gene (reference sequence). The ends lost 6 bases at V and 5 bases at J; junction bases unmatched: 8. The CDR3 DNA reads as TGCAGTGCCAGGACTAGCCGGCGGGAGACCCAGTACTTC. It is translated as CSARTSRRETQYF.

Only a few counts were recorded for this clonotype. J is TRBJ1-2 and V is TRBV19, with D maybe TRBD1 (6 bases). Trimming left V 3 bases short and J 0 bases short, with 8 bases between. This CDR3 comprises 14 residues. Germline loops: CDR1 LNHDA, CDR2 SQIVND (reference sequence). CDR3: CASSMTGANYGYTF. Here the CDR3 DNA reads TGTGCCAGTAGTATGACAGGAGCTAACTATGGCTACACCTTC.

As regards this clonotype: Germline and junction disagree at one end, which may indicate a read error. The chain carries TRBV7-2 and TRBJ1-2, with no clear D. Germline V gives CDR1 SGHTA, CDR2 FQGNSA. The CDR3 length is 12 residues. CDR3 in DNA: TGTGCCAACAGCTTCCGTGCAGATGGCTACACCTTC. This sequence encodes CANSFRADGYTF. The complete variable domain, with remaining parts taken from reference TRBV7-2 and TRBJ1-2, reads GAGVSQSPSNKVTEKGKDVELRCDPISGHTALYWYRQSLGQGLEFLIYFQGNSAPDKSGLPSDRFSAERTGGSVSTLTIQRTQQEDSAVYLCANSFRADGYTFGSGTRLTVV.